The T cell receptor (beta chain) under discussion was sequenced for a study of blood T cell repertoires in COVID-19. Whole-study context: From T cells, B-cell-depleted T cells, or PBMCs came the material, which was cDNA or gDNA.

How the authors handled the data: Nucleated cell counts were estimated from reference gene primer amplification. The method was immunoSEQ multiplex PCR; TCRdb's version includes in-frame clones alone and lacks a portion of them. V, J and clone size derive from that table, while D and trimming were established from the DNA sequence. The sample has hundreds of thousands of clones; roughly 90% are singletons. Germline CDR1 is LNHDA and CDR2 is SQIVND (reference sequence). V lost 5 bases and J lost 5, with 6 bases in between. CDR3 length equals 11 residues. Sequenced: peripheral blood. This clonotype was obtained from a woman in her twenties or thirties with active or convalescent COVID-19. This chain uses TRBV19 with TRBJ1-2; D gene unclear. In DNA form, the CDR3 reads TGTGCCAGTAGTTTCAAATATGGCTACACCTTC. Protein sequence: CASSFKYGYTF.